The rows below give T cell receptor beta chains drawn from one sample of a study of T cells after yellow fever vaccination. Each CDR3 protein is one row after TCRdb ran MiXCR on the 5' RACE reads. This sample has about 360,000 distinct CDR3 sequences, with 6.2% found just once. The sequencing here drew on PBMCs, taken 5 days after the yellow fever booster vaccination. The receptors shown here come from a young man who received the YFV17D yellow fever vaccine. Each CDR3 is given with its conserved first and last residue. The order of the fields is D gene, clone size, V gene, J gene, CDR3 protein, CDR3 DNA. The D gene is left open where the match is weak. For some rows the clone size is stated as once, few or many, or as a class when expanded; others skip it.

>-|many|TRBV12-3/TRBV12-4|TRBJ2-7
CASSPQGAGGAEQYF
TGTGCCAGCAGTCCCCAAGGAGCGGGCGGAGCCGAGCAGTACTTC
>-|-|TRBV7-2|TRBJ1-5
CASSLDRANQPQHF
TGTGCCAGCAGCTTAGACAGAGCAAATCAGCCCCAGCATTTT
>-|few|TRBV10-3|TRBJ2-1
CAISSPGNEQFF
TGTGCCATAAGCAGCCCGGGAAATGAGCAGTTCTTC
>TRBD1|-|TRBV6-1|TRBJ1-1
CAASKTGWRHTEAFF
TGTGCCGCCTCGAAGACAGGGTGGCGGCACACTGAAGCTTTCTTT
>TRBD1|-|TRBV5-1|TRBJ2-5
CASSRTGGNAETQYF
TGCGCCAGCAGCAGGACAGGGGGTAATGCAGAGACCCAGTACTTC
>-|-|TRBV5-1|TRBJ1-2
CASSSDGWDYGYTF
TGCGCCAGCAGCTCCGACGGATGGGACTATGGCTACACCTTC
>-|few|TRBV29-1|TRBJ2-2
CSGQREDTGELFF
TGCAGCGGCCAAAGGGAGGACACCGGGGAGCTGTTTTTT
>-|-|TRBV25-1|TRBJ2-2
CASSEFGRVNTGELFF
TGTGCCAGCAGTGAATTTGGCAGGGTGAACACCGGGGAGCTGTTTTTT
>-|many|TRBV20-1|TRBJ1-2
CSASAGIQLNYGYTF
TGCAGTGCTAGCGCCGGGATCCAGTTGAACTATGGCTACACCTTC
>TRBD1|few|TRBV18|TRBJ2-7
CASSPQGDSYEQYF
TGTGCCAGCTCACCTCAGGGGGACTCCTACGAGCAGTACTTC
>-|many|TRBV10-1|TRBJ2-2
CASSVGKGTGELFF
TGCGCCAGCAGTGTGGGGAAGGGGACCGGGGAGCTGTTTTTT
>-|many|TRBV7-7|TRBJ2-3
CASSLAGANTDTQYF
TGTGCTAGCAGCTTAGCAGGGGCCAACACAGATACGCAGTATTTT
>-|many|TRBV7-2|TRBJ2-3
CASSFGGADTQYF
TGTGCCAGCAGCTTTGGGGGAGCAGATACGCAGTATTTT
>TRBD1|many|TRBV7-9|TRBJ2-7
CASSLAGQGYEQYF
TGTGCCAGCAGCTTAGCGGGACAGGGCTACGAGCAGTACTTC
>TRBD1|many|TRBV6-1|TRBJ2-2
CASTLGSGQKNTGELFF
TGTGCCAGCACTCTAGGGTCGGGACAGAAGAACACCGGGGAGCTGTTTTTT
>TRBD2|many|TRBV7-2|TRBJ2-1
CASSLSAGGYNEQFF
TGTGCCAGCAGCTTGTCTGCGGGAGGGTACAATGAGCAGTTCTTC
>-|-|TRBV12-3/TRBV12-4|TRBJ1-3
CASSSTTGLPGNTIYF
TGTGCCAGCAGTTCAACGACAGGCCTCCCTGGAAACACCATATATTTT
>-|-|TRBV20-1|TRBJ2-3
CSPGRDTQYF
TGCAGTCCTGGCAGGGATACGCAGTATTTT
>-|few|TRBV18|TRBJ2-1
CASSPLGPTYNEQFF
TGTGCCAGCTCACCATTGGGACCGACCTACAATGAGCAGTTCTTC
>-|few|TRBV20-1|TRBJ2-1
CSAIGLSSYNEQFF
TGCAGTGCTATTGGATTAAGCTCCTACAATGAGCAGTTCTTC
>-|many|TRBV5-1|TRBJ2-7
CASSIRSGSYEQYF
TGCGCCAGCAGCATCCGGTCGGGGAGTTACGAGCAGTACTTC
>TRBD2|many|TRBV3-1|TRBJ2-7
CASSALAGVSYEQYF
TGTGCCAGCAGCGCACTAGCGGGAGTCTCCTACGAGCAGTACTTC
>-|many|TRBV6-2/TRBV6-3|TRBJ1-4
CASRPVEGLFEKLFF
TGTGCCAGCAGACCGGTGGAGGGGCTTTTCGAAAAACTGTTTTTT
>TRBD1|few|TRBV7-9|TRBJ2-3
CASSPLGTGYEDTQYF
TGTGCCAGCAGCCCCCTCGGGACAGGGTATGAAGATACGCAGTATTTT
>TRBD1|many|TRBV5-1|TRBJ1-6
CASSLDPGGSNSPLHF
TGCGCCAGCAGCTTGGATCCAGGGGGCAGCAATTCACCCCTCCACTTT
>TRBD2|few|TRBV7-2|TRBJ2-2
CASSRTRLAGGAGELFF
TGTGCCAGCAGCCGGACACGACTAGCGGGAGGGGCTGGGGAGCTGTTTTTT
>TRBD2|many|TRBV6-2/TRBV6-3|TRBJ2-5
CASSRTSAKRGETQYF
TGTGCCAGCAGTCGGACTAGCGCGAAGCGAGGAGAGACCCAGTACTTC
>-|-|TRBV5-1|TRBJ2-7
CASSLGATGSYEQYF
TGCGCCAGCAGCTTGGGGGCTACCGGCTCCTACGAGCAGTACTTC
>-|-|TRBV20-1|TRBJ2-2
CCARSRGTPITGELFF
TGCTGTGCTAGGTCCCGGGGGACCCCCATTACCGGGGAGCTGTTTTTT
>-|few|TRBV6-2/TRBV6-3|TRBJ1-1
CASTRGEGWVSEAFF
TGTGCCAGCACCCGAGGGGAGGGATGGGTAAGCGAAGCTTTCTTT
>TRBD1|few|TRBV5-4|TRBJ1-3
CASSDPDRGNSGNTIYF
TGTGCCAGCAGCGACCCGGACAGGGGAAACTCTGGAAACACCATATATTTT
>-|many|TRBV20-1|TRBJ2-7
CSLEGQSYEQYF
TGCAGTTTGGAGGGGCAATCCTACGAGCAGTACTTC
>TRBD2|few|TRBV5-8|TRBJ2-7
CASSLASSGNYEQYF
TGTGCCAGCAGCTTGGCGTCTAGCGGGAACTACGAGCAGTACTTC
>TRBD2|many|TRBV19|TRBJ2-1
CASSFTSGIGEQFF
TGTGCCAGTAGTTTCACTAGCGGGATTGGCGAGCAGTTCTTC
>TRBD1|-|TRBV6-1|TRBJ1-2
CASSNTSGGSYGYTF
TGTGCCAGCAGCAACACATCAGGGGGGAGCTATGGCTACACCTTC
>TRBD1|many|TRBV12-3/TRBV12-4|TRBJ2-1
CATPGGQGFNEQFF
TGTGCCACTCCTGGGGGACAGGGGTTCAATGAGCAGTTCTTC
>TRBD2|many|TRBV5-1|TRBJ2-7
CASSDGTSGSYEQYF
TGCGCCAGCAGCGACGGGACTAGCGGCTCCTACGAGCAGTACTTC
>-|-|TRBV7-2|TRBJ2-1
CASSSPGDYNEQFF
TGTGCCAGCAGCTCGCCGGGGGACTACAATGAGCAGTTCTTC
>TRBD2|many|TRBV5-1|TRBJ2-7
CASSYVGLPDNEQYF
TGCGCCAGCAGCTATGTGGGACTACCTGACAACGAGCAGTACTTC
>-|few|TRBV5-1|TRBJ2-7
CASTPPNSYEQYF
TGCGCCAGCACCCCTCCGAATTCCTACGAGCAGTACTTC
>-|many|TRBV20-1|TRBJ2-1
CSASSNEQFF
TGCAGTGCTAGTTCTAATGAGCAGTTCTTC
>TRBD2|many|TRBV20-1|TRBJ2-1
CSAGTSGSSYNEQFF
TGCAGTGCTGGGACTAGCGGGAGTTCTTACAATGAGCAGTTCTTC
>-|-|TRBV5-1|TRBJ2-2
CASRGGPNTGELFF
TGCGCCTCAAGGGGCGGACCGAACACCGGGGAGCTGTTTTTT
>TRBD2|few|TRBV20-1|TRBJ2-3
CSARDGGRGDTQYF
TGCAGTGCTAGGGACGGCGGGAGGGGAGATACGCAGTATTTT
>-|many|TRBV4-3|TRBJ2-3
CASSQEDRRAQYF
TGCGCCAGCAGCCAAGAAGACAGACGTGCGCAGTATTTT
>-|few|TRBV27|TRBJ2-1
CASSLFASDPGDEQFF
TGTGCCAGCAGTTTATTCGCTAGCGACCCAGGGGATGAGCAGTTCTTC
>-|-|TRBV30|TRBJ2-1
CAWSVGLPGTREQFF
TGTGCCTGGAGTGTAGGGCTACCCGGGACACGGGAGCAGTTCTTC
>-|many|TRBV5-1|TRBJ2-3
CASSKEYSTDTQYF
TGCGCCAGCAGCAAGGAGTACTCCACAGATACGCAGTATTTT
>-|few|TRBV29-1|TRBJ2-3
CSGGTDTQYF
TGCAGCGGGGGCACAGATACGCAGTATTTT
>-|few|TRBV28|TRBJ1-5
CASRAVEGGFNQPQHF
TGTGCCAGCAGAGCGGTGGAGGGGGGCTTCAATCAGCCCCAGCATTTT
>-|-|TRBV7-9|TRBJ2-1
CASRELGNEQFF
TGTGCCAGCAGGGAGTTAGGGAATGAGCAGTTCTTC
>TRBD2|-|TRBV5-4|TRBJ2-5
CASSLGTSGYQETQYF
TGTGCCAGCAGCCTCGGGACTAGCGGATACCAAGAGACCCAGTACTTC
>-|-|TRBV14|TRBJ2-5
CASSQVQGPQETQYF
TGTGCCAGCAGCCAAGTCCAAGGTCCACAAGAGACCCAGTACTTC
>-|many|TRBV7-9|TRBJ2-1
CASSLVGVYNEQFF
TGTGCCAGCAGCTTAGTTGGGGTATACAATGAGCAGTTCTTC
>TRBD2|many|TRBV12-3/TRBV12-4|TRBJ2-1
CASKAGATYNEQFF
TGTGCCAGCAAAGCGGGAGCAACCTACAATGAGCAGTTCTTC
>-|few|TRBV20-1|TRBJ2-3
CSAPSLTDTQYF
TGCAGTGCTCCATCACTCACAGATACGCAGTATTTT
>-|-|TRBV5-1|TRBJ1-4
CASSLESRREKLFF
TGCGCCAGCAGCTTGGAAAGTAGGAGGGAAAAACTGTTTTTT